This T cell receptor beta chain was found in a study of T cell repertoires in cytomegalovirus infection. As for the study in general: Evidence of both CMV infection and a matching HLA type came from public TCR beta signatures.

General study results and limits: It was HLA-C-restricted CMV-specific TCR beta clonotypes that dominated the response ex vivo.

The CDR3 is 13 residues long. Per germline, CDR1 MNHEY and CDR2 SMNVEV (reference sequence). Deletions cut 3 bases from V and 8 bases from J, with 11 bases between. TCRdb re-analysed the reads in MiXCR, keeping a single row per CDR3 protein. The table lists around 69,000 distinct CDR3 sequences, more than 25% of them singletons. This clonotype has just one count. What it binds is unknown. This sample comprised CD8+ T cells from cultured PBMCs, obtained from culture after CMV antigen stimulation. This sequence was found in a human donor in good health (CMV status not recorded). Some clones in this sample may be carry-over from other donors' samples. The chain carries TRBV27 and TRBJ2-1; possible D gene TRBD2, 6 bases. CDR3 nucleotide sequence: TGTGCCAGCAGTTTGCGGGGAGTGGATGAGCAGTTCTTC. Encoded protein: CASSLRGVDEQFF.